The next 14 T cell receptor beta chains were all read from a single sample in a study of cytomegalovirus exposure and HLA in healthy donors. The PCR employed 60 Vbeta primers together with 13 Jbeta primers. Produced via immunoSEQ multiplex PCR; TCRdb's table is partial and in-frame only. This sample yields tens of thousands of clones, of which 10% are seen a single time; approximately 23% belongs to the top ten. The sample taken for sequencing was PBMCs. The receptors originated from a man aged 60-69 years in good health and CMV-seropositive.

This clone was found a few times. The chain has TRBV7-3 and TRBJ1-2, with D perhaps TRBD1 (6 bases). The CDR3 contains 15 residues. Germline loops: CDR1 SGHTA, CDR2 FQGTGA. V was shortened by 0 bases and J by 4 bases, with 12 bases between the two germline ends. Here the CDR3 reads CASSLTDSSTYGYTF. CDR3 DNA: TGTGCCAGCAGCTTAACGGACAGTTCTACCTATGGCTACACCTTC.

In this sample, this clone turned up a few times. The chain recombines TRBV10-3 with TRBJ2-7, with D tentatively TRBD1 (6 bases). The CDR3 has 12 amino acids. The V end was cut by 4 bases, the J end by 7 bases, with 11 bases between. CDR1 and CDR2 from the germline V gene are ENHRY and SYGVKD. The CDR3 nucleotides read TGTGCCATCAGTGGAACAGGGAAAGAGCAGTACGTC. This gives the protein CAISGTGKEQYV.

The V gene is TRBV18, the J gene TRBJ1-2; D is uncertain. Germline V CDR1 and CDR2: KGHSH, LQKENI. The V and J ends lost 2 bases and 4 bases respectively, with 5 bases between them. The CDR3 spans 12 residues. The CDR3 here is CASSPEGYGYTF. The CDR3 DNA follows: TGTGCCAGCTCACCAGAGGGCTATGGCTACACCTTC.

Comments on this clone: Other DNA sequences in this specimen translate into the identical CDR3. The rearrangement links TRBV30 to TRBJ2-5, with a possible D match to TRBD1 (6 bases). CDR3 length: 15 amino acids. V lost 0 bases to trimming and J lost 5 bases, with 16 bases between them. CDR1 and CDR2 (germline): GTSNPN, SVGIG (reference sequence). The CDR3 DNA reads TGTGCCTGGAGTGTAGGTACAGGGAATACTGAGACCCAGTACTTC. This codes for CAWSVGTGNTETQYF.

This clone was detected a few times. The V call is TRBV7-2, the J call TRBJ2-7, with 15 nucleotides matching TRBD2. The CDR3 has 16 residues. Germline assignment: CDR1 SGHTA and CDR2 FQGNSA. After removal of 5 bases from V and 7 bases from J, the junction contained 9 bases not matched to a gene. This chain's CDR3 is CASSTGLAGGAGEQYF. CDR3 bases: TGTGCCAGCAGCACGGGACTAGCGGGAGGCGCAGGGGAGCAGTACTTC.

The table lists this clone with a few counts. The CDR3 ends on some other residue instead of the conserved phenylalanine or tryptophan, so this is likely a read error. It is unclear where the CDR3 begins or ends on the DNA, so no DNA is shown, and the CDR3 is as TCRdb lists it. This sequence joins TRBV30 and TRBJ1-1; the D call in the table, TRBD1, was not verified against the DNA. Looked up from germline, CDR1 is GTSNPN and CDR2 is SVGIG (reference sequence). The CDR3 has 12 residues if both end residues are counted. The chain's CDR3 is CAWQGLGAEPFL.

This clone turned up a few times. This chain links TRBV4-2 with TRBJ2-1; D is unresolved. This CDR3 region has 14 residues. Germline V gene sequence: CDR1 LGHNA, CDR2 YNFKEQ. V shed 1 base and J shed 7 bases, with 11 bases lying between them. DNA of the CDR3: TGTGCCAGCAGCCAAGCTGGCCTCGAAAATGAGCAGTTCTTC. This codes for CASSQAGLENEQFF.

This clone has just a few counts. J is TRBJ2-1 and V is TRBV6-1, with 7 bases fitting TRBD1. V gave up 4 bases and J gave up 7 bases; unmatched junction bases: 16. Germline lookup yields CDR1 MNHNS and CDR2 SASEGT. This CDR3 has 17 amino acids. The CDR3 here is CASSAYRGGVEGNEQFF. The CDR3 bases are TGTGCCAGCAGTGCTTACAGGGGCGGCGTAGAAGGGAATGAGCAGTTCTTC.

This clone was seen a single time. The genes are TRBV28 and TRBJ1-2; D unclear. CDR1 MDHEN and CDR2 SYDVKM come from the germline V gene. The CDR3 has 15 residues. Deletions cut 4 bases from V and 4 bases from J, with 16 bases between. CDR3 protein: CASSSQAVTSYGYTF. The CDR3 bases are TGTGCCAGCAGTTCGCAGGCCGTCACTTCCTATGGCTACACCTTC.

The rearrangement uses TRBV28 and TRBJ2-2, with a weak D call TRBD1 (5 bases). The ends were cut back, 5 bases at V and 3 bases at J, with 16 bases in the middle. Germline values: CDR1 MDHEN, CDR2 SYDVKM. CDR3 length equals 16 residues. As DNA, the CDR3 is TGTGCCAGCAGTACTCCTGGGGCCTCATACACCGGGGAGCTGTTTTTT. The encoded protein is CASSTPGASYTGELFF.

The J gene is TRBJ2-3, the V gene TRBV9; D uncertain. Germline V gene sequence: CDR1 SGDLS, CDR2 YYNGEE. V was clipped by 0 bases and J by 2 bases, with 7 bases between them. This CDR3 contains 14 residues. CDR3 nucleotides: TGTGCCAGCAGCGTAGTACCAGACACAGATACGCAGTATTTT. Translating it yields CASSVVPDTDTQYF.

Only a few counts were recorded for this clone. The rearrangement uses TRBV7-3 and TRBJ2-5; D unclear. CDR3 size: 13 residues. Per the germline V gene, CDR1 is SGHTA and CDR2 is FQGTGA. V lost 5 bases and J lost 3, with 10 bases in between. The CDR3 spells CASSPDSEETQYF. As DNA, the CDR3 is TGTGCCAGCAGCCCCGACTCGGAAGAGACCCAGTACTTC.

The chain joins TRBV4-1 to TRBJ1-5; the D gene is possibly TRBD1 (5 bases). The CDR3 is made up of 15 amino acids. Trimming left V 5 bases short and J 5 bases short, with 16 bases between. Germline V gene data show CDR1 as MGHRA and CDR2 as YSYEKL. CDR3: CASSFTPTGDQPQHF. CDR3 DNA sequence: TGCGCCAGCAGCTTCACTCCAACGGGGGATCAGCCCCAGCATTTT.

The table lists this clone with a few counts. The chain joins TRBV6-4 to TRBJ2-1; 9 positions agree with TRBD2. The CDR3 runs to 17 residues. The trim removed 0 bases at V and 3 bases at J, leaving 6 bases unmatched. The germline V gene has CDR1 MRHNA and CDR2 SNTAGT. This chain's CDR3 is CASSDSIQAGGYNEQFF. DNA of the CDR3: TGTGCCAGCAGTGACTCGATACAAGCGGGAGGCTACAATGAGCAGTTCTTC.